The 10 T cell receptor beta chains reported below all come from one sample, sequenced in a study. Tregs were sorted as CD4+CD25+CD127-/low cells. TCRdb itself ran the 5' RACE reads through MiXCR, one entry per CDR3 protein. The sample includes approximately 12,000 distinct CDR3 sequences, around 54% of them seen just once. The material sequenced was tumor-infiltrating Tregs sorted from the breast tumor. These receptors were taken from a female donor with breast cancer.

This clonotype has a handful of counts. This chain links TRBV7-6 with TRBJ2-5, with D possibly being TRBD2 (7 bases). The CDR3 is 14 residues long. With 5 bases removed from V and 5 bases from J, the gap between germline ends came to 15 bases. CDR1 and CDR2 from the germline V gene are SGHVS and FNYEAQ. CDR3 amino acids: CASSTRGAGETQYF. The CDR3, as DNA: TGTGCCAGCAGCACCCGGGGGGCGGGGGAGACCCAGTACTTC.

The V call is TRBV7-2, the J call TRBJ2-2, with D possibly being TRBD1 (6 bases). V lost 7 bases to trimming and J lost 5 bases, with 11 bases between them. Germline lookup yields CDR1 SGHTA and CDR2 FQGNSA. This CDR3 spans 13 amino acids. CDR3 loop: CASIIGQTGELFF. The DNA for the CDR3 is TGTGCCAGCATCATCGGACAGACCGGGGAGCTGTTTTTT. The full variable domain, in which reference TRBV7-2 and TRBJ2-2 provide the parts outside the CDR3, is GAGVSQSPSNKVTEKGKDVELRCDPISGHTALYWYRQSLGQGLEFLIYFQGNSAPDKSGLPSDRFSAERTGGSVSTLTIQRTQQEDSAVYLCASIIGQTGELFFGEGSRLTVL.

Notes on this clonotype: A much larger clone lies a single base off, so this may be a read error. The V call is TRBV6-6, the J call TRBJ2-3, with D unclear. Trimming removed 8 bases from V and 2 bases from J, with 14 bases in between. CDR3 length: 14 amino acids. Germline loops: CDR1 MNHNY, CDR2 SVGAGI (reference sequence). The CDR3 loop is CASQLRIDTDTQYF. CDR3 bases: TGTGCCAGCCAGCTCAGGATTGACACAGATACGCAGTATTTT.

The V and J genes are TRBV20-1 and TRBJ2-5; perhaps TRBD2 as D (5 bases). Germline CDR1 is DFQATT and CDR2 is SNEGSKA (reference sequence). Trimming left V 3 bases short and J 1 base short, with 15 bases between. The CDR3 is made up of 15 amino acids. The CDR3: CSASPQRLFQETQYF. The CDR3 bases are TGCAGTGCTAGCCCTCAGCGGCTCTTCCAAGAGACCCAGTACTTC.

The gene calls are TRBV4-1 and TRBJ1-2; 10 bases agree with TRBD1. The CDR3 is 15 residues long. Trimming at V came to 2 bases and at J to 6 bases, leaving 6 bases not matched to a gene. Looked up from germline, CDR1 is MGHRA and CDR2 is YSYEKL. This CDR3 is CASSQIHGTGDGYTF. For the CDR3, the DNA is TGCGCCAGCAGCCAAATTCACGGGACAGGGGATGGCTACACCTTC.

CDR3 amino acids: CASSVSVAITDTQYF. The CDR3 DNA is TGCGCCAGCAGCGTAAGTGTGGCTATCACAGATACGCAGTATTTT. The gene calls are TRBV4-3 and TRBJ2-3; no clear D. From germline, CDR1 is LGHNA and CDR2 YSLEER. V dropped 5 bases and J dropped 2 bases, with 14 bases sitting between them. The CDR3 totals 15 residues.

The chain recombines TRBV20-1 with TRBJ2-1; 10 nucleotides match TRBD2. Germline V gives CDR1 DFQATT, CDR2 SNEGSKA (reference sequence). Germline trimming cut 1 base from V and 6 bases from J; bases unmatched to any gene: 6. The CDR3 runs 15 residues. CDR3 nucleotide sequence: TGCAGTGCTAGAGCTAGCGGGAGAACCTTCAATGAGCAGTTCTTC. Encoded protein: CSARASGRTFNEQFF.

The rearrangement joins TRBV7-7 to TRBJ2-1; D remains unclear. Trimming removed 5 bases at V and 6 bases at J, with 14 bases between. CDR3 length: 14 residues. CDR1 is SSHAT, CDR2 FNYEAQ, per germline (reference sequence). CDR3 sequence: CASSPSIKGNEQFF. For the CDR3, the DNA is TGTGCCAGCAGCCCTAGTATAAAGGGCAATGAGCAGTTCTTC. The whole variable domain, remainder taken from reference TRBV7-7 and TRBJ2-1, is GAGVSQSPRYKVTKRGQDVTLRCDPISSHATLYWYQQALGQGPEFLTYFNYEAQPDKSGLPSDRFSAERPEGSISTLTIQRTEQRDSAMYRCASSPSIKGNEQFFGPGTRLTVL.

This clonotype was detected a few times. The chain employs TRBV6-4 and TRBJ2-7; maybe TRBD1 (5 bases). Trimming left V 11 bases short and J 5 bases short, with 13 bases between. Germline V gene sequence: CDR1 MRHNA, CDR2 SNTAGT. The CDR3 extends over 11 amino acids. Written as DNA, the CDR3 is TGTGCCGTGGGCCCAGGGCACGAGCAGTACTTC. Amino acids: CAVGPGHEQYF.

V is TRBV4-3 and J is TRBJ1-2; 7 positions agree with TRBD1. CDR1 LGHNA and CDR2 YSLEER come from the germline V gene. With V trimmed by 5 bases and J by 4 bases, 7 bases remained unmatched. This CDR3 is 14 amino acids long. In DNA, the CDR3 is TGCGCCAGCAGCTGGAACAGGGGCCCCTATGGCTACACCTTC. It codes for CASSWNRGPYGYTF.